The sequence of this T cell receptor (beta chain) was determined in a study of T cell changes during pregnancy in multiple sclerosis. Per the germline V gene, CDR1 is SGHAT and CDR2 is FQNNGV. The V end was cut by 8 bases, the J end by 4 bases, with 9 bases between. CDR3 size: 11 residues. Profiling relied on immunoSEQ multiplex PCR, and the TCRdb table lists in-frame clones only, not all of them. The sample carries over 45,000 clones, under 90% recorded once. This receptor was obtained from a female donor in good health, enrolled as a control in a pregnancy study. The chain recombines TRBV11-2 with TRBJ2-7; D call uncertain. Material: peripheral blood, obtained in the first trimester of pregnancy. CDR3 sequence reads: CASGVQYEQYF. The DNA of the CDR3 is TGTGCCAGCGGAGTCCAATACGAGCAGTACTTC.